Below, 9 T cell receptor beta chains from the same sample are listed, as sequenced in a study of T-cell memory formation after mild COVID-19. Via MiXCR, TCRdb re-called the 5' RACE reads, giving one row per CDR3 protein. The sample lists just under 150,000 distinct CDR3 sequences; less than 20% were seen once. The sample consisted of PBMCs or a T cell subset sorted from them (not recorded which). Every receptor here comes from an adult woman who had mild COVID-19 (a few samples of this study predate the infection). Cell type and time point are not known.

In nucleotides, the CDR3 is TGCAGTGCTAGACCTCTCCTTTTAGCGGGAGAGGTCAGTACGCAGTATTTT. It yields the protein CSARPLLLAGEVSTQYF. The rearrangement links TRBV20-1 to TRBJ2-3; 9 bases line up with TRBD2. There are 17 residues in the CDR3. Germline CDR1 is DFQATT and CDR2 is SNEGSKA (reference sequence). The junction had 17 bases not matched to a gene; V was cut back by 2 bases and J by 8 bases.

This clonotype was observed a handful of times. The chain uses TRBV5-1 and TRBJ2-7; 10 bases are a match to TRBD1. The CDR3 is 15 amino acids. The germline V gene encodes CDR1 SGHRS and CDR2 YFSETQ. The trim removed 0 bases at V and 6 bases at J, leaving 6 bases unmatched. Here the CDR3 DNA reads TGCGCCAGCAGCTTGGCTGGGACAGGGGTCGGCGAGCAGTACTTC. Translating it yields CASSLAGTGVGEQYF.

This clonotype came up a few times. This rearrangement joins TRBV20-1 to TRBJ2-2; 10 bases fit TRBD1. The CDR3 runs 14 residues. In germline, CDR1 is DFQATT, CDR2 SNEGSKA (reference sequence). J lost 5 bases, V lost 5 bases, and 5 bases had no gene match. CDR3 in amino acids: CSAQTGGSTGELFF. CDR3 DNA sequence: TGCAGTGCTCAGACAGGGGGCTCGACCGGGGAGCTGTTTTTT.

In its sample, this clonotype was seen a few times. The chain joins TRBV14 to TRBJ2-7, with D unclear. Per germline, CDR1 SGHDN and CDR2 FVKESK. The length of the CDR3 is 11 residues. The ends were cut back, 1 base at V and 7 bases at J, with 5 bases in the middle. For the CDR3, the DNA is TGTGCCAGCAGCCAAGCCAGGGAGCAGTACTTC. Translation gives CASSQAREQYF. Full variable domain (missing parts from reference TRBV14 and TRBJ2-7): EAGVTQFPSHSVIEKGQTVTLRCDPISGHDNLYWYRRVMGKEIKFLLHFVKESKQDESGMPNNRFLAERTGGTYSTLKVQPAELEDSGVYFCASSQAREQYFGPGTRLTVT.

V usage is TRBV5-6 and J usage is TRBJ2-1; tentatively, D is TRBD2 (6 bases). The CDR3 length is 16 residues. V was clipped by 4 bases and J by 8 bases, with 22 bases between them. Germline CDR1 and CDR2: SGHDT and YYEEEE. The CDR3 DNA reads as TGTGCCAGCAGCCGACGCCGGAGGACTGGGAGGTATGAGCAGTTCTTC. This encodes CASSRRRRTGRYEQFF.

The table lists this clonotype with a few counts. The V call is TRBV20-1, the J call TRBJ1-5; possibly TRBD1 for D (5 bases). CDR1 is DFQATT, CDR2 SNEGSKA, per germline (reference sequence). This CDR3 is 14 amino acids long. The germline V and J ends were trimmed by 5 bases and 1 base, with 12 bases remaining between them. CDR3 residues: CSAHGGGSNQPQHF. The CDR3 coding sequence is TGCAGTGCTCACGGGGGTGGGAGCAATCAGCCCCAGCATTTT.

The rearrangement links TRBV7-6 to TRBJ2-1; weak D call: TRBD2 (6 bases). V lost 1 base and J lost 9, with 16 bases in between. From germline, CDR1 is SGHVS and CDR2 FNYEAQ. The CDR3 sequence is 15 residues long. The CDR3 is CASSLERRERAEQFF. In DNA, the CDR3 is TGTGCCAGCAGCTTAGAGCGCCGGGAGAGAGCTGAGCAGTTCTTC.

This chain links TRBV7-8 with TRBJ2-5, with D maybe TRBD2 (5 bases). Trimming took off 0 bases at V and 5 bases at J, with 13 bases between the two ends. Germline V gene data show CDR1 as SGHVS and CDR2 as FQNEAQ. The length of the CDR3 is 15 residues. For the CDR3, the DNA is TGTGCCAGCAGCTTAGCTGGCGGGTTGTGGGAGACCCAGTACTTC. Its protein product is CASSLAGGLWETQYF. The full variable domain, with the rest looked up from reference TRBV7-8 and TRBJ2-5, is GAGVSQSPRYKVAKRGQDVALRCDPISGHVSLFWYQQALGQGPEFLTYFQNEAQLDKSGLPSDRFFAERPEGSVSTLKIQRTQQEDSAVYLCASSLAGGLWETQYFGPGTRLLVL.

This chain joins TRBV20-1 and TRBJ2-5; D gene ambiguous. V was clipped by 6 bases and J by 5 bases, with 10 bases between them. Germline V gene data show CDR1 as DFQATT and CDR2 as SNEGSKA (reference sequence). The CDR3 covers 11 residues. The CDR3 spells CSARRFETQYF. CDR3 DNA sequence: TGCAGTGCCCGTCGGTTTGAGACCCAGTACTTC.